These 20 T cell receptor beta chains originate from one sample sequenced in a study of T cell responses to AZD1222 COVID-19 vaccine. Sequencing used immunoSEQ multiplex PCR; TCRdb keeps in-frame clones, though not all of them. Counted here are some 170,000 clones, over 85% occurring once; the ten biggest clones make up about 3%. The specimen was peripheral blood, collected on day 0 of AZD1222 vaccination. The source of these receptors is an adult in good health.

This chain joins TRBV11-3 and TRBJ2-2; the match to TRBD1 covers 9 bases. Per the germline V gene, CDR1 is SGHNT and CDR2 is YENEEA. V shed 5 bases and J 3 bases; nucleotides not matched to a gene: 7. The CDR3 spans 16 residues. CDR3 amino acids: CASSPRDREDTGELFF. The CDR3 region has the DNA TGTGCCAGCAGCCCCCGGGACAGGGAGGACACCGGGGAGCTGTTTTTT.

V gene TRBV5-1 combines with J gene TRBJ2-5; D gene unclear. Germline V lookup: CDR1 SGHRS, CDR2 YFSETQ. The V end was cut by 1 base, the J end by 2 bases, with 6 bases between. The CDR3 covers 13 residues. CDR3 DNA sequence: TGCGCCAGCAGCTTGCAGCATCAAGAGACCCAGTACTTC. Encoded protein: CASSLQHQETQYF.

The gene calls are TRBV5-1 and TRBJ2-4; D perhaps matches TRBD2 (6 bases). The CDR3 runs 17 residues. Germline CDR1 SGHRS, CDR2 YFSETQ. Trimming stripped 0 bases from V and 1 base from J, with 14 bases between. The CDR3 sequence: CASSLVGGDQAKNIQYF. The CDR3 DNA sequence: TGCGCCAGCAGCTTGGTTGGAGGGGATCAGGCCAAAAACATTCAGTACTTC.

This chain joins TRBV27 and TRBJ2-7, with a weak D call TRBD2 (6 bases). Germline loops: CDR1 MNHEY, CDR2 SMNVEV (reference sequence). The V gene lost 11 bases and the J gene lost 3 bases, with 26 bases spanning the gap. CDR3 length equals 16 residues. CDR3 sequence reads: CACVGAVEDYYYEQYF. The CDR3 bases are TGTGCCTGTGTCGGGGCAGTGGAGGACTACTACTACGAGCAGTACTTC.

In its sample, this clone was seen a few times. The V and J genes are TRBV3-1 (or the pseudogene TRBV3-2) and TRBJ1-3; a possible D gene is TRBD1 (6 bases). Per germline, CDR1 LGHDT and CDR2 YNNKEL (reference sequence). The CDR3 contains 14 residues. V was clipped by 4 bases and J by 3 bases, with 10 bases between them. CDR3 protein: CASSRGHGGNTIYF. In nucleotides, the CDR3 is TGTGCCAGCAGCCGGGGGCATGGTGGAAACACCATATATTTT.

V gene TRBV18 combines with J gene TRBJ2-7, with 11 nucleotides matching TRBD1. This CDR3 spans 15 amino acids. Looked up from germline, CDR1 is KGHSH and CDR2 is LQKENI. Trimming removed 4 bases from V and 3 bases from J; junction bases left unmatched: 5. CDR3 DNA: TGTGCCAGCTCACGTCCCGGGACAGGGGGCTACGAGCAGTACTTC. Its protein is CASSRPGTGGYEQYF.

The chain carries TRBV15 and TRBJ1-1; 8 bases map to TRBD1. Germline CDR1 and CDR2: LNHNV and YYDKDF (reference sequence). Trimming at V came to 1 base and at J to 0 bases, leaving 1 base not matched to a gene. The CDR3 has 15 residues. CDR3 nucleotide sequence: TGTGCCACCAGCAGAGGACAGGGGTTGAACACTGAAGCTTTCTTT. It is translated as CATSRGQGLNTEAFF.

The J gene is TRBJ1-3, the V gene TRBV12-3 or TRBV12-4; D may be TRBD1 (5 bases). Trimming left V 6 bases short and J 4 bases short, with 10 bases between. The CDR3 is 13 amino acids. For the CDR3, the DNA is TGTGCCAGCAGGGCCGGGGCCGGAAACACCATATATTTT. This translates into CASRAGAGNTIYF.

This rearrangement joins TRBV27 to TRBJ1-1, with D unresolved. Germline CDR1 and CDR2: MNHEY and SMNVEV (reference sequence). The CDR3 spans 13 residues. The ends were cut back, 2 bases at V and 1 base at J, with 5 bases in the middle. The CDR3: CASSLSWNTEAFF. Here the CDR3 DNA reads TGTGCCAGCAGTTTAAGCTGGAACACTGAAGCTTTCTTT.

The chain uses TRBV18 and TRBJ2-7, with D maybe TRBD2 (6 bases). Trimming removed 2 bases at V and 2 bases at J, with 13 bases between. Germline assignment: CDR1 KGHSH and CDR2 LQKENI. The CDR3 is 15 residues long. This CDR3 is CASSPSRESAYEQYF. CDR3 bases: TGTGCCAGCTCACCATCACGGGAGTCGGCCTACGAGCAGTACTTC.

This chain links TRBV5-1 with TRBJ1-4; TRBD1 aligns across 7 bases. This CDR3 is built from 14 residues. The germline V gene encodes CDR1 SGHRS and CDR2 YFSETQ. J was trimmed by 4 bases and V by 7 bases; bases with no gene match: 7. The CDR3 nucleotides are TGCGCCAGCCGCACGGGACAGATTAATGAAAAACTGTTTTTT. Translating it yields CASRTGQINEKLFF.

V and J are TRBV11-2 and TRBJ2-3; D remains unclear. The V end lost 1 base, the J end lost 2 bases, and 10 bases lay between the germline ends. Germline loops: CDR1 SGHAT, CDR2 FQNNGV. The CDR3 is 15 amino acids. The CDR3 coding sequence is TGTGCCAGCAGCTTAGTGGACGCTCTCACAGATACGCAGTATTTT. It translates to CASSLVDALTDTQYF.

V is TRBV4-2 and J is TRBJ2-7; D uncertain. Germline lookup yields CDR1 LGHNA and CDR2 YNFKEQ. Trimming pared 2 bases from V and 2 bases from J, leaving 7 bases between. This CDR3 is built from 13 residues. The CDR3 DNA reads TGTGCCAGCAGCCAAAACGGCCCCTACGAGCAGTACTTC. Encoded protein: CASSQNGPYEQYF.

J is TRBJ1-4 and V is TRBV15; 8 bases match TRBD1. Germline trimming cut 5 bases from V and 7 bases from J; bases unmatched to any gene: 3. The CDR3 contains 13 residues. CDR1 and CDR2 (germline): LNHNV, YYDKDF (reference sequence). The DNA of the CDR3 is TGTGCCACCAGCGTCGGGACAGGTGAAAAACTGTTTTTT. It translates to CATSVGTGEKLFF. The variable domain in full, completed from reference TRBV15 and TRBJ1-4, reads DAMVIQNPRYQVTQFGKPVTLSCSQTLNHNVMYWYQQKSSQAPKLLFHYYDKDFNNEADTPDNFQSRRPNTSFCFLDIRSPGLGDTAMYLCATSVGTGEKLFFGSGTQLSVL.

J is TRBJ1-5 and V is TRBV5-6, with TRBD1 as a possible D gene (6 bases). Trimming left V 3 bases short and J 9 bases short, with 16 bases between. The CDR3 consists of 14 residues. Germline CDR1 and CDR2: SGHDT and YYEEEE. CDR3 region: CASSSRGSSGPQHF. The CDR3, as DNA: TGTGCCAGCAGCTCGAGGGGGAGTAGTGGGCCCCAGCATTTT.

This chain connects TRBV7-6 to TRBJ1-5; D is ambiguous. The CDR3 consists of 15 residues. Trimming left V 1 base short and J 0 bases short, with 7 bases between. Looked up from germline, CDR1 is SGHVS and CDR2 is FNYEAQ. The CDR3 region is CASSLGGNSNQPQHF. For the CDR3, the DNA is TGTGCCAGCAGCTTAGGAGGGAATAGCAATCAGCCCCAGCATTTT. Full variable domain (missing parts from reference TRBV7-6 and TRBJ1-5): GAGVSQSPRYKVTKRGQDVALRCDPISGHVSLYWYRQALGQGPEFLTYFNYEAQQDKSGLPNDRFSAERPEGSISTLTIQRTEQRDSAMYRCASSLGGNSNQPQHFGDGTRLSIL.

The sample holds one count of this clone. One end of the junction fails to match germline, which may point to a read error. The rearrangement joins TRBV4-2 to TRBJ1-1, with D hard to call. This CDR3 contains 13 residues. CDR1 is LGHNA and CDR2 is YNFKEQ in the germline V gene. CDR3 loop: CASSPQENSEAFF. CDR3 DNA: TGTGCCAGCAGCCCTCAGGAGAACTCTGAAGCTTTCTTT.

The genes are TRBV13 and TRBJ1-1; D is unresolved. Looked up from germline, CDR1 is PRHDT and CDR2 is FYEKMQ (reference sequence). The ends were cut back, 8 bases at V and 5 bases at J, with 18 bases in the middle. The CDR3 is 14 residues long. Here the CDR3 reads CASSLRGGFTEAFF. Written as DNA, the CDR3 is TGTGCCAGCTCCCTCCGGGGTGGTTTTACTGAAGCTTTCTTT.

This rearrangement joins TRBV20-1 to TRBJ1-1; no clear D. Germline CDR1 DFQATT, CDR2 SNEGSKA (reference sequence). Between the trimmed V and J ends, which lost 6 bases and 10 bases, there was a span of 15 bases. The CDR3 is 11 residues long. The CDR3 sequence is CSARKPEGAFF. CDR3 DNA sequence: TGCAGTGCCCGGAAACCCGAAGGAGCTTTCTTT.

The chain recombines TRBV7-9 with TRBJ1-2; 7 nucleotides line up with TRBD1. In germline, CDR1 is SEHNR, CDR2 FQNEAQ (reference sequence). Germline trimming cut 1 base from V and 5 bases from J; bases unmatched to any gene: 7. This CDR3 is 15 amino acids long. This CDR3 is CASSLVTGRGYGYTF. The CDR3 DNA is TGTGCCAGCAGCTTAGTGACAGGGAGAGGGTATGGCTACACCTTC.